The present TCR beta chain was sequenced within a study of metastatic and nonmetastatic thyroid tumors. Background on the study: Comparative analysis of repertoires was undertaken across blood and tumor or nodule tissue obtained from malignant and benign thyroid patients.

In this sample, this clone turned up many times. The antigen remains unidentified. Authors' methods: Differences in CDR3 between clinicopathological groups were drawn on to build a classifier intended to discriminate distant-metastatic papillary thyroid cancer patients. Using MiXCR, TCRdb re-called clones from the PCR reads. TCRdb's processing, not the study's, gives the V and J calls here. The sample yields 25,000 to 30,000 clones, about 16% seen once. Thyroid surgery was preceded by no treatment in any patient. Study-level results: Compared with benign nodules, malignant thyroid tumors were reported to have significantly higher TCR beta diversity in both blood and tumor.

The ends lost 7 bases at V and 6 bases at J; junction bases unmatched: 8. The CDR3 consists of 13 residues. Per the germline V gene, CDR1 is SQVTM and CDR2 is ANQGSEA. This chain uses TRBV29-1 with TRBJ2-1; 8 nucleotides line up with TRBD1. This TCR came from a male donor with papillary thyroid cancer or a benign thyroid nodule (not recorded which). Some clones in this sample may be carry-over from other donors' samples. The sample was blood. The CDR3 DNA sequence: TGCAGCGGAGACAGGGGTGTTAGCAATGAGCAGTTCTTC. Its protein product is CSGDRGVSNEQFF.